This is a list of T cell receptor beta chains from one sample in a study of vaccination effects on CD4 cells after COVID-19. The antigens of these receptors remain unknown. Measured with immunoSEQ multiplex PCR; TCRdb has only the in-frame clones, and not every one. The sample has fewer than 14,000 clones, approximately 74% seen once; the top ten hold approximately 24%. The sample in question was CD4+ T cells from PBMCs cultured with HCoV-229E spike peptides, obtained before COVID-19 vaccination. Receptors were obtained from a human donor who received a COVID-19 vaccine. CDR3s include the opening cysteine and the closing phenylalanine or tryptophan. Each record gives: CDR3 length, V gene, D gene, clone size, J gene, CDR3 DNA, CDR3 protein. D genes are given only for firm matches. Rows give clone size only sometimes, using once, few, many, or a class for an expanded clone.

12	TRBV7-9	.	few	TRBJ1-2	TGTGCCAGCAGCTTACCAGTCCTGGGCTACACCTTC	CASSLPVLGYTF
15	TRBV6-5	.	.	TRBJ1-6	TGTGCCAGCAGTCTTGGGGGGGCCTATAATTCACCCCTCCACTTT	CASSLGGAYNSPLHF
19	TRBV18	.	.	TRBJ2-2	TGTGCCAGCTCACCACCGGCGGCTAGCGTCACTATACCGCCCGGGGAGCTGTTTTTT	CASSPPAASVTIPPGELFF
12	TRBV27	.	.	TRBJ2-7	TGTGCCAGCAAGGGCCCGGACCACGAGCAGTACTTC	CASKGPDHEQYF
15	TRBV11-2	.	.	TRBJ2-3	TGTGCCAGCAGCGCAGCGATTAGTTGGGGGGATACGCAGTATTTT	CASSAAISWGDTQYF
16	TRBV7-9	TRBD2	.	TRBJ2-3	TGTGCCAGCAGCAATACCGGGACTAGCGGGGCAGATACGCAGTATTTT	CASSNTGTSGADTQYF
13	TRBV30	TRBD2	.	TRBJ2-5	TGTGCCTGGTCCCGGGGGGTCCAAGAGACCCAGTACTTC	CAWSRGVQETQYF
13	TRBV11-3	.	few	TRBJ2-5	TGTGCCAGCAGCTTAAACTTGAGAGAGACCCAGTACTTC	CASSLNLRETQYF
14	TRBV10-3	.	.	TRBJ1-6	TGTGCCATCAGTGGACCCCAGGACTTTCCGCCCCTCCACTTT	CAISGPQDFPPLHF
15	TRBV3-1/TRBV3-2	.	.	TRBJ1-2	TGTGCCAGCAGCCAAGTACTGGTAGGGGGCTATGGCTACACCTTC	CASSQVLVGGYGYTF
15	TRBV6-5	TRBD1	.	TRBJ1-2	TGTGCCAGCAGCCGAGCGACAGGGGGGACCTATGGCTACACCTTC	CASSRATGGTYGYTF
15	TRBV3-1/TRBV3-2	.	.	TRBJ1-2	TGTGCCAGCAGCCATAGGCAGTTAGCTAACTATGGCTACACCTTC	CASSHRQLANYGYTF
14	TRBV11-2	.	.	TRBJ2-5	TGTGCCAGCAGCTTAGCGTCGGCATTGGAGACCCAGTACTTC	CASSLASALETQYF
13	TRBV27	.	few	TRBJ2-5	TGTGCCAGCCCTCCCTCCCTCCAAGAGACCCAGTACTTC	CASPPSLQETQYF
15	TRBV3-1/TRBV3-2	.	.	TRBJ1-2	TGTGCCAGCAGCCAAGAATGGGGCCAGATCTATGGCTACACCTTC	CASSQEWGQIYGYTF
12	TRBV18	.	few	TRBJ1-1	TGTGCCAGCTCAACGGAACGAGTCTCGGCTTTCTTT	CASSTERVSAFF
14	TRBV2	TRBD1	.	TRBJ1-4	TGTGCCAGCAGTGAAAGGGGAGGGGGCGAAAAACTGTTTTTT	CASSERGGGEKLFF
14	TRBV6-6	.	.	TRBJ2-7	TGTGCCAGCAGTCCAGACGGGACGGCTTACGAGCAGTACTTC	CASSPDGTAYEQYF
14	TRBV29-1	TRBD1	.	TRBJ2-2	TGCAGCGTTGTAACAGGGGCGCCCACCGGGGAGCTGTTTTTT	CSVVTGAPTGELFF
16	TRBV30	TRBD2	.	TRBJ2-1	TGTGCCTGGAGTGTGGGACTAGCGGGAGCCTACAATGAGCAGTTCTTC	CAWSVGLAGAYNEQFF
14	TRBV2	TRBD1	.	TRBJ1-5	TGTGCCAGCAGTGAGGACAGGGGCAATCAGCCCCAGCATTTT	CASSEDRGNQPQHF
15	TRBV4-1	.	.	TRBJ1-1	TGCGCCAGCAGCCAAGTTGCCAGAGGGAACACTGAAGCTTTCTTT	CASSQVARGNTEAFF
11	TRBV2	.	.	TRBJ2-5	TGTGCCAGCAGCCTACAGGAGACCCAGTACTTC	CASSLQETQYF
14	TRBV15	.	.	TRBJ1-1	TGTGCCACCAGCAGAGTACGGGGGGGCACTGAAGCTTTCTTT	CATSRVRGGTEAFF
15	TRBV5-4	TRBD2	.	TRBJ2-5	TGTGCCAGCAGCGGTGGACTAGCGGGGGTAGAGACCCAGTACTTC	CASSGGLAGVETQYF
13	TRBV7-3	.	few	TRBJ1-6	TGTGCCAGCAGCTTAATGGAAGGCTCACCCCTCCACTTT	CASSLMEGSPLHF
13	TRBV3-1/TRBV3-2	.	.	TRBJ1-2	TGTGCCAGCACTTACGAGAGGGGAGGTGGCTACACCTTC	CASTYERGGGYTF
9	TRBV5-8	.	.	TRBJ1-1	TGTGCCAGCAGCTGGTTAGCTTTCTTT	CASSWLAFF
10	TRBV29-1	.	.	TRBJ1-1	TGCAGCGTGAGGAACACTGAAGCTTTCTTT	CSVRNTEAFF
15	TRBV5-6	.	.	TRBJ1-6	TGTGCCAGCAGCTTTGATGGGAGACTTAATTCACCCCTCCACTTT	CASSFDGRLNSPLHF
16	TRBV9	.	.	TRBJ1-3	TGTGCCAGCAGGGACCCCCCTACACCTTCTGGAAACACCATATATTTT	CASRDPPTPSGNTIYF
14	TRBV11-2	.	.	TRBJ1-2	TGTGCCAGCAGCTTAGATGGGGCAGGGGTTGGCTACACCTTC	CASSLDGAGVGYTF
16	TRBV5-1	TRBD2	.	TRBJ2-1	TGCGCCAGCCGGGGGTCAGTGACTAGCGAATACAATGAGCAGTTCTTC	CASRGSVTSEYNEQFF
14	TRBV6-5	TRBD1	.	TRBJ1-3	TGTGCCAGCAGTCGTACAGGGGATGGAAACACCATATATTTT	CASSRTGDGNTIYF